The clone carrying this TCR beta chain showed up just a few times. Its target is not known. 13 Jbeta primers and 60 Vbeta primers were used for the PCR. Repertoires were generated with immunoSEQ multiplex PCR, while TCRdb's copy carries only in-frame clones and drops some. The sample yields about 180,000 clones, 70% to 80% seen once. The CDR3 has 16 residues. Germline V gene lookup returns CDR1 SNHLY and CDR2 FYNNEI. V was trimmed by 1 base and J by 5 bases, leaving 15 bases between them. These data belong to a study of cytomegalovirus exposure and HLA in healthy donors. The overall study: A preliminary data release comprised 80 million to 95 million unique TCRs obtained from HLA-typed donors.

General study points: Some public TCRs appeared in many individuals, while most sequences were rare.

The chain links TRBV2 to TRBJ1-5; possibly TRBD1 for D (5 bases). This receptor was identified in a man in his late teens or twenties in good health and CMV-seronegative. The sample consisted of PBMCs. CDR3 sequence: CASSEVGGEKDQPQHF. The CDR3 bases are TGTGCCAGCAGTGAAGTTGGAGGGGAGAAGGATCAGCCCCAGCATTTT. The full variable domain, with the rest looked up from reference TRBV2 and TRBJ1-5, is EPEVTQTPSHQVTQMGQEVILRCVPISNHLYFYWYRQILGQKVEFLVSFYNNEISEKSEIFDDQFSVERPDGSNFTLKIRSTKLEDSAMYFCASSEVGGEKDQPQHFGDGTRLSIL.